These 30 T cell receptor beta chains share one sample of origin, sequenced in a study of T cells in Graves' hyperthyroidism and ophthalmopathy. The source material, RNA transcripts, was used to amplify TCR beta CDR3 regions. The HTBI set primed first-round TCR CDR3 RT-PCR. TCRdb fed the multiplex PCR reads into MiXCR, producing one record per CDR3 protein. The data contain fewer than 750,000 distinct CDR3 sequences, roughly 14% of them seen just once; the ten biggest clones take up 3.5% to 4.5%. Sequenced material: blood. The source is a middle-aged woman with Graves' ophthalmopathy.

This clonotype was detected ten times or more. The rearrangement uses TRBV27 and TRBJ2-2; tentative D call: TRBD2 (7 bases). The CDR3 is 14 residues long. Per the germline V gene, CDR1 is MNHEY and CDR2 is SMNVEV (reference sequence). V was shortened by 2 bases and J by 7 bases, with 11 bases between the two germline ends. The CDR3 region is CASSLRGADGELFF. The CDR3 region has the DNA TGTGCCAGCAGTTTACGGGGGGCGGACGGGGAGCTGTTTTTT.

This rearrangement joins TRBV24-1 to TRBJ2-5; D might be TRBD1 (6 bases). Germline lookup yields CDR1 KGHDR and CDR2 SFDVKD. V lost 4 bases, J lost 5 bases, and 16 bases lay in between. The CDR3 is 15 amino acids. CDR3 DNA sequence: TGTGCCACCAGTGACCTCAGGGCCCAGGGGGAGACCCAGTACTTC. It is translated as CATSDLRAQGETQYF.

This clonotype was observed at least ten times. V gene TRBV9 combines with J gene TRBJ1-5, with a possible D match to TRBD1 (6 bases). Germline V gene sequence: CDR1 SGDLS, CDR2 YYNGEE. The CDR3 loop spans 14 amino acids. Trimming removed 2 bases at V and 2 bases at J, with 8 bases between. The CDR3 loop reads CASSVGGGNQPQHF. DNA of the CDR3: TGTGCCAGCAGCGTTGGGGGCGGCAATCAGCCCCAGCATTTT.

This clonotype appeared many times. V usage is TRBV25-1 and J usage is TRBJ2-2; 9 bases align to TRBD2. The CDR3 totals 15 residues. J was trimmed by 0 bases and V by 9 bases; bases with no gene match: 5. Germline CDR1 and CDR2: MGHDK and SYGVNS. The CDR3 spells CASKTSGPNTGELFF. In nucleotides, the CDR3 is TGTGCCAGTAAGACTAGCGGTCCGAACACCGGGGAGCTGTTTTTT.

This clonotype was recorded many times. The chain joins TRBV27 to TRBJ1-2; D unresolved. V was cut by 1 base and J by 0 bases, with 3 bases left in between. The CDR3 runs to 13 residues. Per germline, CDR1 MNHEY and CDR2 SMNVEV (reference sequence). The CDR3: CASSLYPNYGYTF. CDR3 bases: TGTGCCAGCAGTTTATACCCTAACTATGGCTACACCTTC.

This clonotype was detected ten times or more. The chain joins TRBV12-3 or TRBV12-4 to TRBJ1-3; D is unclear. V was cut by 2 bases and J by 0 bases, with 11 bases left in between. This CDR3 is 16 amino acids long. DNA for the CDR3: TGTGCCAGCAGTTTAAAGGATTCGAGCTCTGGAAACACCATATATTTT. It translates to CASSLKDSSSGNTIYF.

In this sample, this clonotype turned up a few times. The chain carries TRBV20-1 and TRBJ2-7; no definite D call. Per the germline V gene, CDR1 is DFQATT and CDR2 is SNEGSKA (reference sequence). V was clipped by 4 bases and J by 5 bases, with 9 bases between them. The CDR3 spans 11 residues. The CDR3 nucleotides are TGCAGTGCTATGCGACAAGACGAGCAGTACTTC. It encodes CSAMRQDEQYF.

There are many counts of this clonotype. This chain connects TRBV29-1 to TRBJ2-5; D assignment may be TRBD1 or TRBD2 (6 bases each). Trimming removed 4 bases at V and 4 bases at J, with 13 bases between. Germline loops: CDR1 SQVTM, CDR2 ANQGSEA. The CDR3 is 13 amino acids. The CDR3 spells CSVVRGALETQYF. In nucleotides, the CDR3 is TGCAGCGTTGTAAGGGGGGCACTAGAGACCCAGTACTTC.

Ten or more counts support this clonotype. This chain uses TRBV29-1 with TRBJ2-7, with 8 bases fitting TRBD2. CDR3 length: 13 amino acids. In germline, CDR1 is SQVTM, CDR2 ANQGSEA. The junction had 5 bases not matched to a gene; V was cut back by 7 bases and J by 0 bases. CDR3 region: CSARGGNSYEQYF. CDR3 bases: TGCAGCGCCCGGGGGGGGAACTCCTACGAGCAGTACTTC.

A few counts support this clonotype. This chain links TRBV18 with TRBJ2-2; D unresolved. Germline V CDR1 and CDR2: KGHSH, LQKENI. Trimming shortened V by 2 bases and J by 1 base, and 11 bases separated the two germline ends. The CDR3 contains 16 residues. CDR3 coding DNA: TGTGCCAGCTCACCAGAAGGGTCCATGAACACCGGGGAGCTGTTTTTT. It translates to CASSPEGSMNTGELFF.

This clonotype occurred many times. The chain employs TRBV12-3 or TRBV12-4 and TRBJ2-7; 8 positions match TRBD1. The CDR3 has 14 residues. V lost 0 bases to trimming and J lost 5 bases; unmatched junction nucleotides: 3. Written as DNA, the CDR3 is TGTGCCAGCAGTTTAGCGGACAGGGACCACGAGCAGTACTTC. It is translated as CASSLADRDHEQYF.

This clonotype was recorded a few times. The chain carries TRBV9 and TRBJ1-3, with D maybe TRBD1 (6 bases). From germline, CDR1 is SGDLS and CDR2 YYNGEE. CDR3 length: 16 residues. V lost 1 base and J 0 bases, leaving 11 bases between the germline ends. CDR3: CASSVLGGGSGNTIYF. CDR3 nucleotide sequence: TGTGCCAGCAGCGTACTAGGGGGGGGCTCTGGAAACACCATATATTTT.

This clonotype has a count of ten or more. This chain links TRBV6-1 with TRBJ1-5; no clear D gene. The V gene lost 4 bases and the J gene lost 6 bases, with 10 bases spanning the gap. The CDR3 contains 13 residues. Germline CDR1 reads MNHNS; CDR2 reads SASEGT. CDR3 sequence reads: CASSAFTSQPQHF. The CDR3 bases are TGTGCCAGCAGTGCCTTTACATCTCAGCCCCAGCATTTT.

In this sample, this clonotype turned up many times. One end of the junction fails to match germline, which may point to a read error. The chain has TRBV5-1 and TRBJ2-5; no clear D gene. Germline CDR1 is SGHRS and CDR2 is YFSETQ. The CDR3 has 14 residues. The CDR3 DNA reads TGTGCCAGCAGCTTAGTTGCGGCTCAAGAGACCCAGTACTTC. Amino acid sequence: CASSLVAAQETQYF.

This clonotype was observed many times. The chain is built from TRBV2 and TRBJ1-5, with 9 nucleotides matching TRBD1. The germline CDR1 and CDR2 sequences are SNHLY and FYNNEI. The CDR3 is 15 residues long. V lost 6 bases to trimming and J lost 1 base; unmatched junction nucleotides: 4. CDR3 sequence: CASRDGQGSNQPQHF. As DNA, the CDR3 is TGTGCCAGCAGGGACGGACAGGGGAGCAATCAGCCCCAGCATTTT.

The table lists this clonotype with many counts. The chain uses TRBV7-8 and TRBJ1-1; D might be TRBD1 (5 bases). CDR1 is SGHVS, CDR2 FQNEAQ, per germline. Trimming removed 7 bases at V and 1 base at J, with 16 bases between. This CDR3 region has 15 residues. The CDR3 here is CASTPDPGKNTEAFF. The CDR3, as DNA: TGTGCCAGCACCCCAGACCCAGGGAAGAACACTGAAGCTTTCTTT.

The sample holds a few counts of this clonotype. The chain is built from TRBV7-3 and TRBJ2-2; no clear D gene. CDR1 and CDR2 (germline): SGHTA, FQGTGA. With 1 base removed from V and 6 bases from J, the gap between germline ends came to 9 bases. The CDR3 has 14 amino acids. Written as DNA, the CDR3 is TGTGCCAGCAGCTTAAATAACCAGCCCGGGGAGCTGTTTTTT. Its protein product is CASSLNNQPGELFF.

The V call is TRBV28, the J call TRBJ2-7; D perhaps matches TRBD2 (7 bases). Per the germline V gene, CDR1 is MDHEN and CDR2 is SYDVKM. V was pared by 6 bases and J by 0 bases, with 21 bases between. The CDR3 is 17 amino acids. In DNA form, the CDR3 reads TGTGCCAGCAGCTCCGGACTAGGAGGGGGACTCTCCTACGAGCAGTACTTC. This codes for CASSSGLGGGLSYEQYF.

This clonotype occurred many times. The V call is TRBV12-3 or TRBV12-4, the J call TRBJ2-7; D is unclear. V lost 2 bases and J 0 bases, leaving 11 bases between the germline ends. This CDR3 has 15 amino acids. The chain's CDR3 is CASSLSYGRSYEQYF. The CDR3 DNA is TGTGCCAGCAGTTTATCCTATGGGCGCTCCTACGAGCAGTACTTC.

V and J are TRBV4-2 and TRBJ1-3; 8 nucleotides agree with TRBD1. After removal of 1 base from V and 0 bases from J, the junction contained 2 bases not matched to a gene. Germline V lookup: CDR1 LGHNA, CDR2 YNFKEQ. CDR3 length: 16 residues. This chain's CDR3 is CASSQGQGSSGNTIYF. The DNA of the CDR3 is TGTGCCAGCAGCCAAGGACAGGGGAGCTCTGGAAACACCATATATTTT.

Worth noting for this clonotype: It may be a read error: a sequence one base away is much more abundant. The chain links TRBV2 to TRBJ1-3; tentative D call: TRBD1 (5 bases). Germline values: CDR1 SNHLY, CDR2 FYNNEI. CDR3 length: 21 residues. The CDR3 DNA is TGTGCCAGCAGTGTTCGTTTCTCCCCGGGACGAAATCCGAACTCTGGAAGCACCATATATTTT. Translated, it gives CASSVRFSPGRNPNSGSTIYF.

In this sample, this clonotype turned up many times. J is TRBJ2-2 and V is TRBV10-1; 11 bases fit TRBD2. Germline V lookup: CDR1 WNHNN, CDR2 SYGVQD (reference sequence). The V segment lost 4 bases and the J segment 3 bases; nucleotides outside the gene matches: 4. The CDR3 is 16 residues long. CDR3 loop: CASSGLLAGDTGELFF. The CDR3, as DNA: TGCGCCAGCAGTGGTTTACTAGCGGGAGACACCGGGGAGCTGTTTTTT.

This rearrangement joins TRBV4-2 to TRBJ2-7, with 9 bases matching TRBD2. V shed 0 bases, J shed 5 bases, and the junction held 11 bases outside the gene matches. The CDR3 contains 17 residues. The germline V gene encodes CDR1 LGHNA and CDR2 YNFKEQ. Here the CDR3 DNA reads TGTGCCAGCAGCCAAGATTCTAGCGGGACCCCGATGGACGAGCAGTACTTC. Protein: CASSQDSSGTPMDEQYF.

The genes are TRBV28 and TRBJ2-5; D gene ambiguous. Germline lookup yields CDR1 MDHEN and CDR2 SYDVKM. V was trimmed by 3 bases and J by 0 bases, leaving 14 bases between them. The CDR3 runs 16 residues. The DNA of the CDR3 is TGTGCCAGCAGTTTCGGCCTGCCTTTGGACCAAGAGACCCAGTACTTC. This gives the protein CASSFGLPLDQETQYF.

This clonotype has at least ten counts. The chain employs TRBV6-5 and TRBJ2-7; 8 bases line up with TRBD2. This CDR3 region has 16 residues. Germline V gene lookup returns CDR1 MNHEY and CDR2 SVGAGI. The V gene end was trimmed by 7 bases and the J gene end by 1 base; junction bases not matched to a gene: 12. CDR3 coding DNA: TGTGCCAGCACCGGGGGGGGTGCGGGAGAGTCCTACGAGCAGTACTTC. Amino acid sequence: CASTGGGAGESYEQYF.

The chain is built from TRBV5-1 and TRBJ1-1, with D possibly being TRBD1 (6 bases). CDR1 and CDR2 (germline): SGHRS, YFSETQ. V lost 6 bases and J 1 base, leaving 10 bases between the germline ends. The CDR3 is 13 residues long. For the CDR3, the DNA is TGCGCCAGCAAATGGGGGCAGAACACTGAAGCTTTCTTT. Translated: CASKWGQNTEAFF. The full variable domain, rest sourced from reference TRBV5-1 and TRBJ1-1, is KAGVTQTPRYLIKTRGQQVTLSCSPISGHRSVSWYQQTPGQGLQFLFEYFSETQRNKGNFPGRFSGRQFSNSRSEMNVSTLELGDSALYLCASKWGQNTEAFFGQGTRLTVV.

This clonotype was recorded many times. A read error may be the cause here, since a much bigger clone is one base away. The genes are TRBV6-5 and TRBJ2-5; 10 nucleotides line up with TRBD2. This CDR3 has 17 residues. Trimming at V came to 7 bases and at J to 4 bases, leaving 15 bases not matched to a gene. CDR1 and CDR2 (germline): MNHEY, SVGAGI. CDR3 DNA: TGTGCCAGCACCCTAAGCGGGAGGGGTAAAGGCAGAGAGACCCAGTACTTC. Translated, it gives CASTLSGRGKGRETQYF.

This clonotype was seen repeatedly, ten times or more. The J gene is TRBJ1-5, the V gene TRBV6-2 or TRBV6-3; no reliable D call. The CDR3 spans 17 residues. Germline CDR1 MNHEY, CDR2 SVGEGT. Trimming took off 6 bases at V and 5 bases at J, with 23 bases between the two ends. Here the CDR3 DNA reads TGTGCCAGCAGCCGAGGGTTGGTACCCTATGTGGATCAGCCCCAGCATTTT. This sequence encodes CASSRGLVPYVDQPQHF.

The J gene is TRBJ2-7, the V gene TRBV14, with D unclear. Germline CDR1 reads SGHDN; CDR2 reads FVKESK. The V end was cut by 2 bases, the J end by 5 bases, with 13 bases between. This CDR3 spans 14 amino acids. The CDR3 DNA is TGTGCCAGCAGCCAACTTCCAGGCCCGGACGAGCAGTACTTC. Translation: CASSQLPGPDEQYF.

This clonotype has more than one count but fewer than ten. The J gene is TRBJ2-7, the V gene TRBV5-1; TRBD2 matches at 9 bases. This CDR3 comprises 18 residues. Germline assignment: CDR1 SGHRS and CDR2 YFSETQ. Trimming took 4 bases from V and 4 from J; bases not matched to a gene: 18. CDR3 residues: CASSPFGGSGSVIYEQYF. CDR3 coding DNA: TGCGCCAGCAGCCCCTTTGGGGGTAGCGGGAGTGTCATTTACGAGCAGTACTTC. Variable domain in full (rest from reference TRBV5-1 and TRBJ2-7): KAGVTQTPRYLIKTRGQQVTLSCSPISGHRSVSWYQQTPGQGLQFLFEYFSETQRNKGNFPGRFSGRQFSNSRSEMNVSTLELGDSALYLCASSPFGGSGSVIYEQYFGPGTRLTVT.